These 2 T cell receptor beta chains were all obtained from the same sample, sequenced in a study of long-term antiretroviral therapy in people with HIV. Version v3.0 of the immunoSEQ assay ran at survey level. Clones were read by immunoSEQ multiplex PCR, and TCRdb kept only the in-frame ones, dropping some. The sample lists about 39,000 clones; around 83% were seen once. The specimen comprised unsorted PBMCs, sampled 3.1 years after starting antiretroviral therapy. Receptors originate from a woman in her fifties or sixties with HIV.

This chain joins TRBV11-2 and TRBJ2-7; maybe TRBD2 (6 bases). Germline V gives CDR1 SGHAT, CDR2 FQNNGV. V was clipped by 1 base and J by 2 bases, with 9 bases between them. The CDR3 extends over 14 amino acids. The CDR3 is CASSLAGVTYEQYF. The CDR3 region has the DNA TGTGCCAGCAGCTTAGCGGGGGTGACCTACGAGCAGTACTTC.

J is TRBJ2-1 and V is TRBV2; weak D call: TRBD2 (6 bases). CDR3 length: 15 amino acids. Trimming stripped 6 bases from V and 3 bases from J, with 15 bases between. Per germline, CDR1 SNHLY and CDR2 FYNNEI. This CDR3 is CASRGATSNYNEQFF. The CDR3 region has the DNA TGTGCCAGCAGAGGGGCTACTAGCAACTACAATGAGCAGTTCTTC. Full variable domain (remainder filled in from reference TRBV2 and TRBJ2-1): EPEVTQTPSHQVTQMGQEVILRCVPISNHLYFYWYRQILGQKVEFLVSFYNNEISEKSEIFDDQFSVERPDGSNFTLKIRSTKLEDSAMYFCASRGATSNYNEQFFGPGTRLTVL.